This T cell receptor beta chain was profiled in a study of T cells in localized non-small cell lung cancer. Study conclusions and caveats: Uninvolved adjacent lung showed peak T cell clonality, exceeding tumor.

Sequencing used immunoSEQ multiplex PCR; TCRdb keeps in-frame clones, though not all of them. The table includes tens of thousands of clones, 85% to 95% detected once. CDR1 is SGHAT and CDR2 is FQNNGV in the germline V gene. The V segment lost 4 bases and the J segment 3 bases; nucleotides outside the gene matches: 3. There are 14 residues in the CDR3. A word on this clone: Its antigen is currently unknown.

This chain uses TRBV11-2 with TRBJ2-7; 10 bases are shared with TRBD1. The sequencing used peripheral blood, collected before any cancer treatment. This TCR was recovered from a female donor at least 60 years old with stage I lung adenocarcinoma. The CDR3 sequence: CASSSGQGVYEQYF. The CDR3 DNA sequence: TGTGCCAGCAGCTCAGGACAGGGGGTCTACGAGCAGTACTTC.